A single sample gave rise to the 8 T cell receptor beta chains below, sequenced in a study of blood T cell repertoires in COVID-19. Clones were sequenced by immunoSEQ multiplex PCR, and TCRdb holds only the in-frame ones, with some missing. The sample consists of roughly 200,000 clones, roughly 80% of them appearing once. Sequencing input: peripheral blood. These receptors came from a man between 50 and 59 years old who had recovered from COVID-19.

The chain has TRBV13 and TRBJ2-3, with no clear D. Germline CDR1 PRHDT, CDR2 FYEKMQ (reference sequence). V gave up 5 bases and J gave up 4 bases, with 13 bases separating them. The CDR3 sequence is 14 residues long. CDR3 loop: CASSRRETSDTQYF. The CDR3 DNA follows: TGTGCCAGCAGCCGCCGCGAGACTTCAGATACGCAGTATTTT. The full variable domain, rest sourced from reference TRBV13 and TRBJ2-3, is AAGVIQSPRHLIKEKRETATLKCYPIPRHDTVYWYQQGPGQDPQFLISFYEKMQSDKGSIPDRFSAQQFSDYHSELNMSSLELGDSALYFCASSRRETSDTQYFGPGTRLTVL.

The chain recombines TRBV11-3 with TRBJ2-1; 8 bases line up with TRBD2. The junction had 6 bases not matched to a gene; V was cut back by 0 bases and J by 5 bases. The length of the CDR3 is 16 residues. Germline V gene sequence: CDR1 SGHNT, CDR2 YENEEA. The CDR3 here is CASSLDGTRTNNEQFF. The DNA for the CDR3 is TGTGCCAGCAGCTTAGACGGGACTAGGACGAACAATGAGCAGTTCTTC.

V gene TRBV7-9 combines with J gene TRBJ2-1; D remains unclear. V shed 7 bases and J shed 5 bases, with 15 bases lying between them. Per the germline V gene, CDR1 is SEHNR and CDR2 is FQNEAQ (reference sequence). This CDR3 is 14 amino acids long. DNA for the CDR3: TGTGCCAGCACTGATGATGGGCCTGACAATGAGCAGTTCTTC. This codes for CASTDDGPDNEQFF.

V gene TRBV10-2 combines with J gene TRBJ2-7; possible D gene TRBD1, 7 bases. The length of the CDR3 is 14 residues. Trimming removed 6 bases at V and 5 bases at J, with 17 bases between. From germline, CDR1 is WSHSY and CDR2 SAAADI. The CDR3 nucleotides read TGCGCCAGCAGCCCACAGGGGACTCGAAACGAGCAGTACTTC. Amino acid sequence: CASSPQGTRNEQYF.

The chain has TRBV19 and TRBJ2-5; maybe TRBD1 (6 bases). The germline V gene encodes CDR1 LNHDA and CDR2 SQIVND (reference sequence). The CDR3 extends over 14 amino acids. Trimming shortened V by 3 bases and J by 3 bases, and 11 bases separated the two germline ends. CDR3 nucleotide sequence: TGTGCCAGTAGTATGAAACAGGGCAAAGAGACCCAGTACTTC. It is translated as CASSMKQGKETQYF.

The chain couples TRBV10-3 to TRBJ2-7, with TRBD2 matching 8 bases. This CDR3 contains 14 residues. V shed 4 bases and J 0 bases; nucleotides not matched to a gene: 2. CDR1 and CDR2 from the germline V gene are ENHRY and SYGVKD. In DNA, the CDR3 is TGTGCCATCAGTGGGGGACTAGTCTCCTACGAGCAGTACTTC. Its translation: CAISGGLVSYEQYF.

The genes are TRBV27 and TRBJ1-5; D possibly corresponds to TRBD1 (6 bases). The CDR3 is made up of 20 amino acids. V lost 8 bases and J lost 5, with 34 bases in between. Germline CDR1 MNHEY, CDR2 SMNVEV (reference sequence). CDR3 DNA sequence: TGTGCCAGCCGTTCCCAGGGGTTTTCAGGGGACGGGGGGCCCTATCAGCCCCAGCATTTT. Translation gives CASRSQGFSGDGGPYQPQHF.

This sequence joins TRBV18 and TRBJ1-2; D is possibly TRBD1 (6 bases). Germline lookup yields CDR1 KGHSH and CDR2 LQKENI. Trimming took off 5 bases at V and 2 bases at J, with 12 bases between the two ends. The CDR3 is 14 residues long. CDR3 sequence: CASSATGQNYGYTF. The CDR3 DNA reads TGTGCCAGCTCAGCTACGGGACAAAACTATGGCTACACCTTC.